The 22 T cell receptor beta chains in this list originate from one sample, sequenced in a study of cytomegalovirus exposure and HLA in healthy donors. PCR was performed using 60 Vbeta and 13 Jbeta primers. The repertoire was sequenced with immunoSEQ multiplex PCR; TCRdb's copy has only in-frame clones and lacks some. The sample yields roughly 50,000 clones, more than 70% seen once. The sequenced sample consisted of PBMCs. All receptors come from a young man in good health and CMV-seropositive.

The chain joins TRBV2 to TRBJ1-2, with D tentatively TRBD1 (6 bases). This CDR3 region has 13 residues. V lost 4 bases and J 4 bases, leaving 10 bases between the germline ends. Germline V gives CDR1 SNHLY, CDR2 FYNNEI. The CDR3 sequence is CASSVTRGYGYTF. Written as DNA, the CDR3 is TGTGCCAGCAGTGTGACCAGGGGCTATGGCTACACCTTC.

As DNA, the CDR3 is TGTGCCAGCAGTGAGTACCTAGCCAGTCCCTACGAGCAGTACTTC. Protein: CASSEYLASPYEQYF. This rearrangement joins TRBV6-4 to TRBJ2-7; a weak D match, TRBD2 (5 bases). V gave up 3 bases and J gave up 2 bases, with 14 bases separating them. Germline-derived CDR1 and CDR2 are MRHNA and SNTAGT. The CDR3 spans 15 residues.

The chain uses TRBV7-3 and TRBJ2-2; TRBD1 matches 8 bases. Trimming cost V 3 bases and J 4 bases; bases outside gene matches: 4. This CDR3 is 15 amino acids long. In germline, CDR1 is SGHTA, CDR2 FQGTGA. This chain's CDR3 is CASSLTTGVTGELFF. The CDR3 coding sequence is TGTGCCAGCAGCTTGACGACAGGGGTCACCGGGGAGCTGTTTTTT.

The chain is built from TRBV6-1 and TRBJ1-1; weak D call: TRBD1 (6 bases). In germline, CDR1 is MNHNS, CDR2 SASEGT. Trimming took off 6 bases at V and 0 bases at J, with 11 bases between the two ends. The CDR3 totals 14 residues. The CDR3 DNA sequence: TGTGCCAGCAGCTCGGACAGAATGAACACTGAAGCTTTCTTT. It encodes CASSSDRMNTEAFF.

This CDR3 is CASSVEAGRSYEQYF. The DNA of the CDR3 is TGTGCCAGCAGCGTAGAAGCGGGGCGGTCCTACGAGCAGTACTTC. The chain couples TRBV9 to TRBJ2-7; 7 positions agree with TRBD2. J was trimmed by 1 base and V by 0 bases; bases with no gene match: 4. The germline CDR1 and CDR2 sequences are SGDLS and YYNGEE. The CDR3 has 15 residues.

This clone was counted a single time. The chain links TRBV30 to TRBJ2-5; the D gene is possibly TRBD1 (7 bases). With 0 bases removed from V and 5 bases from J, the gap between germline ends came to 16 bases. The germline V gene encodes CDR1 GTSNPN and CDR2 SVGIG (reference sequence). The CDR3 covers 15 residues. CDR3 nucleotide sequence: TGTGCCTGGAGTGTAAGACAGGGTCGGGGGGAGACCCAGTACTTC. Translating it yields CAWSVRQGRGETQYF.

The chain carries TRBV6-5 and TRBJ2-7, with 8 bases identical to TRBD1. The CDR3 totals 13 residues. Germline V CDR1 and CDR2: MNHEY, SVGAGI. Trimming at V came to 8 bases and at J to 4 bases, leaving 7 bases not matched to a gene. The CDR3 region is CASGTGEVYEQYF. CDR3 DNA sequence: TGTGCCAGCGGGACAGGTGAGGTTTACGAGCAGTACTTC.

This clone was seen just once. The chain couples TRBV4-2 to TRBJ2-1; 9 nucleotides agree with TRBD2. The CDR3 has 19 residues. Trimming at V came to 0 bases and at J to 6 bases, leaving 15 bases not matched to a gene. The germline V gene encodes CDR1 LGHNA and CDR2 YNFKEQ. As DNA, the CDR3 is TGTGCCAGCAGCCAAGATTTGTATGGGGCTAGCGGGGCGATCAATGAGCAGTTCTTC. Protein sequence: CASSQDLYGASGAINEQFF.

The chain links TRBV25-1 to TRBJ2-7; D is undetermined. The CDR3 contains 12 residues. CDR1 MGHDK and CDR2 SYGVNS come from the germline V gene. The germline V and J ends were trimmed by 4 bases and 3 bases, with 7 bases remaining between them. The CDR3 DNA sequence: TGTGCCAGCAGTGCCTATGACTACGAGCAGTACTTC. Its translation is CASSAYDYEQYF.

The chain links TRBV7-9 to TRBJ1-4; maybe TRBD1 (6 bases). The ends were cut back, 5 bases at V and 7 bases at J, with 14 bases in the middle. CDR1 SEHNR and CDR2 FQNEAQ come from the germline V gene (reference sequence). CDR3 length equals 14 residues. In nucleotides, the CDR3 is TGTGCCAGCAGCACGACAGGCGGAACTGAAAAACTGTTTTTT. Translating it yields CASSTTGGTEKLFF.

This clone was seen just once. V gene TRBV15 combines with J gene TRBJ1-1, with D uncertain. The CDR3 sequence is 11 residues long. Germline CDR1 and CDR2: LNHNV and YYDKDF (reference sequence). With 6 bases removed from V and 6 bases from J, the gap between germline ends came to 8 bases. The CDR3 spells CATRRIAEAFF. For the CDR3, the DNA is TGTGCCACCAGGAGGATCGCTGAAGCTTTCTTT.

This chain joins TRBV4-3 and TRBJ1-2; a possible D gene is TRBD1 (6 bases). V gave up 0 bases and J gave up 0 bases, with 8 bases separating them. Germline lookup yields CDR1 LGHNA and CDR2 YSLEER. The length of the CDR3 is 15 residues. Written as DNA, the CDR3 is TGCGCCAGCAGCCAAGAGCCAGGGGCTAACTATGGCTACACCTTC. It yields the protein CASSQEPGANYGYTF.

This chain's CDR3 is CASSIDVKGVYEQYF. The CDR3 nucleotides are TGTGCCAGTAGTATAGATGTGAAGGGGGTCTACGAGCAGTACTTC. The chain couples TRBV19 to TRBJ2-7; tentative D call: TRBD1 (6 bases). Trimming took 0 bases from V and 3 from J, leaving 12 bases between them. The CDR3 sequence is 15 residues long. Germline assignment: CDR1 LNHDA and CDR2 SQIVND (reference sequence).

CDR3 nucleotides: TGTGCCAGTAGTATTGTCAGGGACAGGGTTCATCAGCCCCAGCATTTT. Amino acids: CASSIVRDRVHQPQHF. V usage is TRBV19 and J usage is TRBJ1-5; 9 nucleotides line up with TRBD1. The CDR3 covers 16 residues. CDR1 is LNHDA, CDR2 SQIVND, per germline (reference sequence). Unmatched junction bases numbered 8, after V lost 3 bases and J lost 5 bases.

This rearrangement joins TRBV28 to TRBJ1-2; D gene uncertain. The V and J ends lost 0 bases and 7 bases respectively, with 15 bases between them. The CDR3 is 15 residues long. CDR1 and CDR2 (germline): MDHEN, SYDVKM. This CDR3 reads CASSLWGIEGGGYTF. DNA of the CDR3: TGTGCCAGCAGTTTATGGGGCATTGAGGGCGGTGGCTACACCTTC.

The chain links TRBV27 to TRBJ2-1, with TRBD2 as a possible D gene (6 bases). The length of the CDR3 is 16 residues. Trimming stripped 2 bases from V and 3 bases from J, with 14 bases between. Germline V CDR1 and CDR2: MNHEY, SMNVEV (reference sequence). The CDR3 coding sequence is TGTGCCAGCAGTTTAGGGGGGACGGTTTTCTACAATGAGCAGTTCTTC. Its translation: CASSLGGTVFYNEQFF.

The chain uses TRBV6-4 and TRBJ1-2; maybe TRBD1 (6 bases). Trimming removed 7 bases at V and 8 bases at J, with 11 bases between. From germline, CDR1 is MRHNA and CDR2 SNTAGT. The CDR3 length is 11 residues. The CDR3 DNA sequence: TGTGCCAGCACAGGGGCATACGGCTACACCTTC. Residues: CASTGAYGYTF.

This clone was found a few times. The V call is TRBV7-2, the J call TRBJ2-7; 7 nucleotides agree with TRBD1. Unmatched junction bases numbered 10, after V lost 5 bases and J lost 0 bases. Germline CDR1 is SGHTA and CDR2 is FQGNSA. The length of the CDR3 is 16 residues. The CDR3 region has the DNA TGTGCCAGCAGCCCGTGGACAGGCCCGAGCTCCTACGAGCAGTACTTC. This encodes CASSPWTGPSSYEQYF.

This chain links TRBV10-3 with TRBJ1-2, with D possibly being TRBD1 (5 bases). The V gene lost 8 bases and the J gene lost 3 bases, with 16 bases spanning the gap. The CDR3 has 14 amino acids. Germline CDR1 and CDR2: ENHRY and SYGVKD. In nucleotides, the CDR3 is TGTGCCATCTCCACCGGGGGGTCGGACTATGGCTACACCTTC. It yields the protein CAISTGGSDYGYTF.

This clone was seen once. V and J are TRBV29-1 and TRBJ2-5; unclear D gene. The germline V gene encodes CDR1 SQVTM and CDR2 ANQGSEA. Trimming shortened V by 0 bases and J by 4 bases, and 12 bases separated the two germline ends. The CDR3 consists of 14 residues. Here the CDR3 DNA reads TGCAGCGTTGAAGATTCGCCGGTTGGAGAGACCCAGTACTTC. It specifies CSVEDSPVGETQYF.

This sequence joins TRBV4-3 and TRBJ2-7, with 8 bases lining up with TRBD2. CDR3 length: 16 residues. CDR1 LGHNA and CDR2 YSLEER come from the germline V gene. V was clipped by 1 base and J by 4 bases; unmatched bases: 9. The CDR3 sequence: CASSQGSTGGRYEQYF. CDR3 in DNA: TGCGCCAGCAGCCAAGGGTCAACGGGGGGGCGTTACGAGCAGTACTTC.

This chain joins TRBV10-3 and TRBJ1-3, with D perhaps TRBD1 (6 bases). V was trimmed by 3 bases and J by 1 base, leaving 7 bases between them. This CDR3 has 14 residues. Germline V gene data show CDR1 as ENHRY and CDR2 as SYGVKD. CDR3: CAISETGSGNTIYF. The CDR3 bases are TGTGCCATCAGTGAAACAGGGTCTGGAAACACCATATATTTT.